This record covers a single T cell receptor beta chain. What antigen it recognizes has not been identified. Base qualities are not provided; no much larger clone lies one nucleotide away. The collaborating institutions used their own protocols to collect whole blood in K2EDTA tubes. Collaborator samples were shipped for TCRbeta analysis as frozen whole blood, isolated PBMCs, or DNA extracted from either sample type. TCRbeta CDR3 regions were amplified from genomic DNA using the immunoSEQ Assay, a bias-controlled multiplex PCR. On the study's bioinformatics: The number of nucleated cells in each sample was estimated by amplification of reference gene primers within the assay. Sequence reads were collapsed and filtered to measure the absolute abundance of every unique TCRbeta CDR3 rearrangement. Productive Simpson clonality was computed per sample as the square root of Simpson's diversity index over productive rearrangements. This immuneACCESS table, as held by TCRdb, lists in-frame sequences with V and J called but not all clones. Of the missing ones, under half trace to an unresolved V gene in checked studies; the others have no known cause. For V, J and clone size, that table is used; D and trimming come from the DNA. The sample table shows around 140,000 clones, and roughly 82% are seen once. Over 12% of the sample lies in the top ten.

The entry originates in a study of blood T cell repertoires in COVID-19 (TCRdb year 2020). A note on the overall study: Collaborator samples came from the United States, Italy and Spain and covered acute and convalescent phases of COVID-19. The material from the prospective study consisted of cDNA or gDNA derived from T cells, B-cell-depleted T cells, or PBMCs. The dataset comprised deeply sampled blood TCRbeta repertoires from subjects exposed to, actively infected with, or recovered from COVID-19. The repertoires were released in a freely available public database meant as a resource for research on the immune response to SARS-CoV-2. Samples came from the ongoing ImmuneRACE study (first 160 participants) plus 1,254 subjects from 6 global collaborators. Nearly every sample came with metadata listing a de-identified subject ID, COVID-19 status, age in years and sex. Where available, HLA class I and class II types were obtained from metadata supplied by the sample provider rather than from assay-based typing.

On the study overall, not on this receptor specifically: How much clinical and demographic metadata was included differed by source and by participant, and the metadata was provided uncurated.

The source of this sequence is a human donor with acute or convalescent COVID-19. The donor label of this sample is uncertain. The sample was peripheral blood.

The CDR3 protein is CASSFGGYQPQHF. The bases are TGTGCCAGCAGCTTCGGGGGATACCAGCCCCAGCATTTT. The chain links TRBV11-2 with TRBJ1-5; matching of 5 bases hints at TRBD1 as the D gene. V loses 3 bases, J loses 7 bases, and the germline ends lie 10 bases apart. From a lookup of the germline V gene, CDR1 and CDR2 are SGHAT and FQNNGV. The CDR3, cysteine through phenylalanine, is 13 amino acids long. CDR3 DNA only is kept here, 39 bases in frame from base 1.